This T cell receptor beta chain was recorded in a study of blood T cell repertoires in COVID-19. Study at large: In each case, the material was cDNA or gDNA derived from T cells, B-cell-depleted T cells, or PBMCs.

The assay was immunoSEQ multiplex PCR, and TCRdb's table has in-frame clones only and misses some. The table includes roughly 380,000 clones, 80% to 90% detected once. Participant age was about 18 to 95 years, and participants resided in 20 to 30 US areas. Self-reported history from a screening survey and questionnaire set each donor's cohort. Each recovered donor of Cohort 3 presented with two negative PCRs, clearance, or symptom resolution. The CDR3 is 15 amino acids. This clonotype was obtained from a man aged 25 to 40 who had recovered from COVID-19. The chain has TRBV21-1 and TRBJ1-6. TRBV21-1 is tagged as a pseudogene. The source material was PBMCs or T cells enriched from blood (not recorded which). The CDR3 DNA sequence: TGTGCCAGCAGCGACACCCGGGGTCCTAGGTCACCCCTCCACTTT. Protein: CASSDTRGPRSPLHF.